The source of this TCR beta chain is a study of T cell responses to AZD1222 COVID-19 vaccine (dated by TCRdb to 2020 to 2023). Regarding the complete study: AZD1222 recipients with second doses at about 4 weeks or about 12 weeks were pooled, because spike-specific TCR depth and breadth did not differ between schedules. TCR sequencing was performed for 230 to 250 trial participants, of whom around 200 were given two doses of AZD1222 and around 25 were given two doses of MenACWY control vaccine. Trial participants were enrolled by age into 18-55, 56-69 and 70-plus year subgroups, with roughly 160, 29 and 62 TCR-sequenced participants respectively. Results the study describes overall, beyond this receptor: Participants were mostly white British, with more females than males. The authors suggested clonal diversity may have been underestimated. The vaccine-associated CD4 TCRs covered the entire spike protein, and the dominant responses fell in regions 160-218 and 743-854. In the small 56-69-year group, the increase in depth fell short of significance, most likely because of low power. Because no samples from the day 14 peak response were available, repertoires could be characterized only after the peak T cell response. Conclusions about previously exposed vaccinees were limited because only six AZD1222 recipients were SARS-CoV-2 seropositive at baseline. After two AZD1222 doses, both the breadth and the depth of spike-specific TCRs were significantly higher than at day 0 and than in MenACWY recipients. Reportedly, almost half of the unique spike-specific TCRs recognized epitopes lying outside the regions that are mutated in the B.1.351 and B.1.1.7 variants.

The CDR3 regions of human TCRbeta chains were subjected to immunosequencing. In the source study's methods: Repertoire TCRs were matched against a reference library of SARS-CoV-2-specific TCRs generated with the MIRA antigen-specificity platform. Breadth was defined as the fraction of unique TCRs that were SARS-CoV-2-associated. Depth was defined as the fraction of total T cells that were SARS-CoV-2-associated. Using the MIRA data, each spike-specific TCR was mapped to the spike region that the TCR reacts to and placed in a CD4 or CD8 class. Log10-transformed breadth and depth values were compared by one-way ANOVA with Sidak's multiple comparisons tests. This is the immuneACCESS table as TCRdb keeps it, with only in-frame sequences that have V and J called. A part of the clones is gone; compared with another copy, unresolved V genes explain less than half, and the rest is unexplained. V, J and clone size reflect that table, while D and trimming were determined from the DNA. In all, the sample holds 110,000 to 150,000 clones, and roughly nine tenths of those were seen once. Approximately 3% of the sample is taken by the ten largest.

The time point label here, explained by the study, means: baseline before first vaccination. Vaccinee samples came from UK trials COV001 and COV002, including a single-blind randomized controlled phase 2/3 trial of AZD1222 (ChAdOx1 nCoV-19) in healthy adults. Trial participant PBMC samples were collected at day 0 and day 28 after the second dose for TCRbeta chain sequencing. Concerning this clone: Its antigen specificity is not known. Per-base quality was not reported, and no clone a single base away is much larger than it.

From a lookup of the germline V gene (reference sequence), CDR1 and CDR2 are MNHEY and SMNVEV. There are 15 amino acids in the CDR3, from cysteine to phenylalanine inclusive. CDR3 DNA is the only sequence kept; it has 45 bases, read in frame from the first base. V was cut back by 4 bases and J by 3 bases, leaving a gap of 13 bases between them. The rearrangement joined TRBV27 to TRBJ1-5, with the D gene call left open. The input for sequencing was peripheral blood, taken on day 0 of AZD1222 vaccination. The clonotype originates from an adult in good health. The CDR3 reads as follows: CASSSGRSNNQPQHF. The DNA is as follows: TGTGCCAGCAGTTCGGGGAGATCAAACAATCAGCCCCAGCATTTT.